One sample yielded the 26 T cell receptor beta chains listed below, sequenced in a study of blood T cell repertoires in COVID-19. This table comes from immunoSEQ multiplex PCR, and its TCRdb copy is limited to in-frame clones, with some not included. There are roughly 150,000 clones in the sample; about 80% occur only once, and about a tenth lies in the top ten. Sequencing was carried out using peripheral blood. These TCRs come from a man in his 70s with active or convalescent COVID-19.

The chain recombines TRBV9 with TRBJ1-5, with 10 bases that match TRBD1. The CDR3 covers 15 residues. The ends lost 4 bases at V and 5 bases at J; junction bases unmatched: 6. From germline, CDR1 is SGDLS and CDR2 YYNGEE. The CDR3 reads CASSWTGGRDQPQHF. CDR3 in DNA: TGTGCCAGCAGCTGGACAGGGGGTCGTGATCAGCCCCAGCATTTT.

The rearrangement joins TRBV13 to TRBJ2-7, with 7 bases matching TRBD1. Germline CDR1 reads PRHDT; CDR2 reads FYEKMQ (reference sequence). V was clipped by 5 bases and J by 3 bases; unmatched bases: 7. The CDR3 has 14 residues. Written as DNA, the CDR3 is TGTGCCAGCAGCCAACCCGGGACAGACTACGAGCAGTACTTC. Protein sequence: CASSQPGTDYEQYF.

The J gene is TRBJ1-3, the V gene TRBV15; 8 bases agree with TRBD1. J gave up 0 bases and V 3 bases, and 7 bases lay outside the gene matches. Germline V gene sequence: CDR1 LNHNV, CDR2 YYDKDF (reference sequence). The CDR3 sequence is 17 residues long. The DNA of the CDR3 is TGTGCCACCAGCAGGGCAAGACAGGGGAGCTCTGGAAACACCATATATTTT. It yields the protein CATSRARQGSSGNTIYF.

In nucleotides, the CDR3 is TGTGCCAGCAGCCGCCAAGGTGCAGGGGGCATGAATGAGCAGTTCTTC. It translates to CASSRQGAGGMNEQFF. The chain links TRBV7-3 to TRBJ2-1; 8 bases fit TRBD1. This CDR3 region has 16 residues. Germline CDR1 is SGHTA and CDR2 is FQGTGA. V lost 5 bases to trimming and J lost 7 bases; unmatched junction nucleotides: 13. The full variable domain, completed using reference TRBV7-3 and TRBJ2-1, is GAGVSQTPSNKVTEKGKYVELRCDPISGHTALYWYRQSLGQGPEFLIYFQGTGAADDSGLPNDRFFAVRPEGSVSTLKIQRTERGDSAVYLCASSRQGAGGMNEQFFGPGTRLTVL.

The rearrangement joins TRBV24-1 to TRBJ2-5; maybe TRBD2 (6 bases). Germline CDR1 reads KGHDR; CDR2 reads SFDVKD. Trimming took 7 bases from V and 5 from J, leaving 13 bases between them. This CDR3 contains 13 residues. As DNA, the CDR3 is TGTGCCACCAGGGCGGGGCGCGGGGAGACCCAGTACTTC. Translated: CATRAGRGETQYF.

The chain is built from TRBV28 and TRBJ2-7; TRBD1 matches 8 bases. From germline, CDR1 is MDHEN and CDR2 SYDVKM. The CDR3 is made up of 15 amino acids. V shed 7 bases and J 2 bases; nucleotides not matched to a gene: 10. This CDR3 reads CASTSQGARTYEQYF. CDR3 DNA: TGTGCCAGCACATCGCAGGGGGCGAGGACCTACGAGCAGTACTTC.

The count of this clone is one. The rearrangement links TRBV7-3 to TRBJ2-1; maybe TRBD2 (6 bases). The germline CDR1 and CDR2 sequences are SGHTA and FQGTGA. This CDR3 has 16 residues. V was shortened by 2 bases and J by 2 bases, with 13 bases between the two germline ends. This CDR3 reads CASSLGVSGPYNEQFF. CDR3 in DNA: TGTGCCAGCAGCTTAGGAGTTAGCGGACCCTACAATGAGCAGTTCTTC.

The rearrangement joins TRBV11-3 to TRBJ2-1; unclear D gene. CDR3 size: 13 residues. CDR1 SGHNT and CDR2 YENEEA come from the germline V gene. Trimming left V 2 bases short and J 5 bases short, with 7 bases between. The CDR3: CASSLSRNNEQFF. In nucleotides, the CDR3 is TGTGCCAGCAGCTTAAGTAGAAACAATGAGCAGTTCTTC.

The V and J genes are TRBV7-9 and TRBJ2-7; TRBD1 aligns across 10 bases. V dropped 5 bases and J dropped 2; count of bases not matched to a gene: 6. CDR3 length: 15 residues. CDR1 and CDR2 (germline): SEHNR, FQNEAQ (reference sequence). CDR3 residues: CASSLTGTGAYEQYF. The DNA for the CDR3 is TGTGCCAGCAGCCTGACCGGGACAGGGGCCTACGAGCAGTACTTC.

The rearrangement links TRBV7-9 to TRBJ2-5; 7 positions match TRBD1. CDR3 length: 16 amino acids. V lost 4 bases and J lost 5; bases outside the gene matches: 13. Looked up from germline, CDR1 is SEHNR and CDR2 is FQNEAQ (reference sequence). The CDR3 DNA reads as TGTGCCAGCAGCTCCCCGCCAGGGACAGTGGATGAGACCCAGTACTTC. Translation: CASSSPPGTVDETQYF.

The chain uses TRBV7-2 and TRBJ2-2; TRBD2 is a possible D gene (5 bases). CDR1 is SGHTA and CDR2 is FQGNSA in the germline V gene. The CDR3 is 15 residues long. V lost 6 bases and J 4 bases, leaving 15 bases between the germline ends. The CDR3 reads CASSPDYLGTGELFF. The CDR3 nucleotides read TGTGCCAGCAGTCCAGACTATCTCGGCACCGGGGAGCTGTTTTTT.

The rearrangement links TRBV9 to TRBJ1-1, with 9 bases aligning to TRBD1. The CDR3 is 15 amino acids. With 5 bases clipped from V and 5 bases from J, the junction kept 10 bases outside the gene matches. Per the germline V gene, CDR1 is SGDLS and CDR2 is YYNGEE. The CDR3 DNA sequence: TGTGCCAGCAGGGAGGGGGACAGGGTGGGTACTGAAGCTTTCTTT. This sequence encodes CASREGDRVGTEAFF.

This chain uses TRBV2 with TRBJ2-3; maybe TRBD2 (5 bases). The V end lost 2 bases, the J end lost 5 bases, and 11 bases lay between the germline ends. CDR3 length: 14 residues. The germline gives CDR1 SNHLY, CDR2 FYNNEI. CDR3 loop: CASSESRVKDTQYF. In DNA, the CDR3 is TGTGCCAGCAGTGAATCGCGGGTGAAAGATACGCAGTATTTT.

V gene TRBV6-2 or TRBV6-3 combines with J gene TRBJ2-7; 9 positions agree with TRBD1. This CDR3 is 14 amino acids long. Per germline, CDR1 MNHEY and CDR2 SVGEGT. The trim removed 4 bases at V and 2 bases at J, leaving 3 bases unmatched. The CDR3 DNA reads as TGTGCCAGCAGTTTGACAGGGGGTCCCTACGAGCAGTACTTC. It codes for CASSLTGGPYEQYF.

This clone was seen a single time. V gene TRBV19 combines with J gene TRBJ2-3; TRBD2 might be the D (6 bases). With 7 bases removed from V and 0 bases from J, the gap between germline ends came to 11 bases. This CDR3 spans 14 amino acids. From germline, CDR1 is LNHDA and CDR2 SQIVND (reference sequence). CDR3 sequence: CASKGGASTDTQYF. In DNA form, the CDR3 reads TGTGCCAGTAAAGGAGGGGCTAGCACAGATACGCAGTATTTT.

In this sample, this clone turned up once. The CDR3 DNA reads TGTGCCAGCAGCTATGGACTAGCAAAAGAGACCCAGTACTTC. Protein: CASSYGLAKETQYF. This sequence joins TRBV5-8 and TRBJ2-5, with 8 nucleotides matching TRBD2. The V gene's germline CDR1 is SGHTS and CDR2 YDEGEE. CDR3 length: 14 residues. V trimming: 3 bases; J trimming: 3 bases; junction bases outside the gene matches: 4.

The chain couples TRBV7-2 to TRBJ1-1; possibly TRBD1 for D (6 bases). Trimming stripped 4 bases from V and 0 bases from J, with 9 bases between. Germline-derived CDR1 and CDR2 are SGHTA and FQGNSA. There are 14 residues in the CDR3. The CDR3 nucleotides are TGTGCCAGCAGCTGGTCAGGGGTGAACACTGAAGCTTTCTTT. This sequence encodes CASSWSGVNTEAFF.

This clone was picked up one time. The V and J genes are TRBV5-4 and TRBJ2-2; 10 bases map to TRBD2. V lost 2 bases to trimming and J lost 3 bases; unmatched junction nucleotides: 4. CDR3 length equals 16 residues. Germline assignment: CDR1 SGHNT and CDR2 YYREEE (reference sequence). The CDR3 DNA reads as TGTGCCAGCAGCTTTATAGCGGGAGGCGACACCGGGGAGCTGTTTTTT. This encodes CASSFIAGGDTGELFF. Drawing the rest from reference TRBV5-4 and TRBJ2-2, the complete variable domain is ETGVTQSPTHLIKTRGQQVTLRCSSQSGHNTVSWYQQALGQGPQFIFQYYREEENGRGNFPPRFSGLQFPNYSSELNVNALELDDSALYLCASSFIAGGDTGELFFGEGSRLTVL.

The chain has TRBV5-4 and TRBJ2-2, with D perhaps matching TRBD2 (5 bases). Between the trimmed V and J ends, which lost 4 bases and 9 bases, there was a span of 13 bases. The CDR3 is 13 amino acids. Germline V gene lookup returns CDR1 SGHNT and CDR2 YYREEE (reference sequence). CDR3 amino acids: CASSRSEVRELFF. CDR3 nucleotide sequence: TGTGCCAGCAGCAGGTCGGAGGTCCGGGAGCTGTTTTTT. The full variable domain, with the rest looked up from reference TRBV5-4 and TRBJ2-2, is ETGVTQSPTHLIKTRGQQVTLRCSSQSGHNTVSWYQQALGQGPQFIFQYYREEENGRGNFPPRFSGLQFPNYSSELNVNALELDDSALYLCASSRSEVRELFFGEGSRLTVL.

This clone showed up just a few times. V and J are TRBV6-6 and TRBJ1-5; 8 positions match TRBD1. CDR3 length: 14 amino acids. Germline V CDR1 and CDR2: MNHNY, SVGAGI (reference sequence). Trimming cost V 7 bases and J 0 bases; bases outside gene matches: 2. The CDR3 region is CASTTGGSNQPQHF. The CDR3 DNA reads TGTGCCAGCACCACAGGGGGTAGCAATCAGCCCCAGCATTTT.

V usage is TRBV30 and J usage is TRBJ2-7; possibly TRBD2 for D (5 bases). The V gene's germline CDR1 is GTSNPN and CDR2 SVGIG (reference sequence). Deletions cut 3 bases from V and 0 bases from J, with 9 bases between. The CDR3 covers 13 residues. The CDR3 sequence is CAWSRLPSYEQYF. For the CDR3, the DNA is TGTGCCTGGAGCAGACTACCCTCCTACGAGCAGTACTTC. Variable domain in full (rest from reference TRBV30 and TRBJ2-7): SQTIHQWPATLVQPVGSPLSLECTVEGTSNPNLYWYRQAAGRGLQLLFYSVGIGQISSEVPQNLSASRPQDRQFILSSKKLLLSDSGFYLCAWSRLPSYEQYFGPGTRLTVT.

This clone came up a few times. The rearrangement links TRBV2 to TRBJ2-1; 10 bases map to TRBD2. The CDR3 has 14 residues. V lost 10 bases and J lost 4; bases outside the gene matches: 7. The V gene's germline CDR1 is SNHLY and CDR2 FYNNEI. CDR3 amino acids: CAILLAGFYNEQFF. The CDR3 coding sequence is TGTGCCATTCTACTAGCGGGGTTTTACAATGAGCAGTTCTTC.

The chain employs TRBV27 and TRBJ2-3; a possible D gene is TRBD2 (6 bases). V was pared by 5 bases and J by 2 bases, with 11 bases between. The CDR3 runs to 14 residues. Germline V CDR1 and CDR2: MNHEY, SMNVEV (reference sequence). CDR3 sequence: CASSPRLDTDTQYF. The CDR3 coding sequence is TGTGCCAGCAGTCCCCGACTAGACACAGATACGCAGTATTTT.

CDR3 residues: CASSPRSGPETQYF. The CDR3 region has the DNA TGTGCCAGCAGCCCCCGTAGCGGGCCAGAGACCCAGTACTTC. This chain joins TRBV7-2 and TRBJ2-5, with 7 nucleotides matching TRBD2. CDR1 SGHTA and CDR2 FQGNSA come from the germline V gene. This CDR3 has 14 amino acids. The ends lost 5 bases at V and 4 bases at J; junction bases unmatched: 7. The full variable domain, its missing parts supplied by reference TRBV7-2 and TRBJ2-5, is GAGVSQSPSNKVTEKGKDVELRCDPISGHTALYWYRQSLGQGLEFLIYFQGNSAPDKSGLPSDRFSAERTGGSVSTLTIQRTQQEDSAVYLCASSPRSGPETQYFGPGTRLLVL.

The rearrangement joins TRBV4-1 to TRBJ2-1; 9 positions agree with TRBD2. Per germline, CDR1 MGHRA and CDR2 YSYEKL. V lost 4 bases to trimming and J lost 6 bases; unmatched junction nucleotides: 10. CDR3 length: 16 amino acids. CDR3 sequence reads: CASSRHVAGEFNEQFF. The CDR3 DNA sequence: TGCGCCAGCAGCCGTCACGTAGCGGGGGAATTCAATGAGCAGTTCTTC.

This clone came up a few times. V and J are TRBV3-1 (or the pseudogene TRBV3-2) and TRBJ2-5; weak D call: TRBD2 (6 bases). The V end lost 1 base, the J end lost 2 bases, and 14 bases lay between the germline ends. This CDR3 contains 16 residues. CDR1 is LGHDT and CDR2 is YNNKEL in the germline V gene (reference sequence). CDR3: CASSQALGGRQETQYF. The CDR3 DNA reads TGTGCCAGCAGCCAAGCGTTGGGGGGACGGCAAGAGACCCAGTACTTC.